The following is a TCR beta chain sequence with its context. The antigen is unknown. Via MiXCR, TCRdb re-called the RT-PCR reads, giving one row per CDR3 protein. The table has roughly 570,000 distinct CDR3 sequences, 14% seen once. This sample is drawn from a study of response to subunit inactivated influenza vaccine. The CDR3 length is 15 residues. After removal of 2 bases from V and 5 bases from J, the junction contained 7 bases not matched to a gene. The germline V gene encodes CDR1 MNHEY and CDR2 SVGAGI. Study-wide findings and caveats: The authors suggested that every seasonal influenza vaccination recruits few new T cells.

The chain joins TRBV6-5 to TRBJ2-5, with 8 nucleotides matching TRBD2. The sequencing used PBMCs from blood, collected 11 to 12 days after vaccination. This TCR was sampled from a man aged 50 or older who received an inactivated influenza vaccine. The CDR3 loop is CASSYGGLVEETQYF. For the CDR3, the DNA is TGTGCCAGCAGTTACGGGGGACTAGTGGAGGAGACCCAGTACTTC.